A selection of T cell receptor beta chains follows, all from one sample in a study of draining lymph node invasion in breast cancer. TCRdb fed the bulk RNA-seq reads into MiXCR, producing one record per CDR3 protein. The repertoire includes about 3,100 distinct CDR3 sequences, about half of them detected once, and 3.4% sits in the top ten. The material sequenced was sorted memory Tregs from a lymph node. The origin of the receptors is a female donor with luminal breast cancer. Each CDR3 is given with its conserved first and last residue. A D gene is named only where the DNA matches it firmly. The listing skips clone size in some rows; elsewhere it reads once, few, many or a size class.

J gene: TRBJ1-2; V gene: TRBV7-2; clone size: few; D gene: TRBD1; CDR3 protein: CASSLAAGGGGPNYGYTF; CDR3 DNA: TGTGCCAGCAGCTTAGCAGCGGGGGGAGGGGGCCCTAACTATGGCTACACCTTC
J gene: TRBJ1-1; V gene: TRBV10-3; clone size: few; D gene: -; CDR3 protein: CAISESGAAEAFF; CDR3 DNA: TGTGCCATCAGTGAGTCGGGGGCCGCTGAAGCTTTCTTT
J gene: TRBJ1-5; V gene: TRBV13; clone size: -; D gene: -; CDR3 protein: CASSVRQISNQPQHF; CDR3 DNA: TGTGCCAGCAGCGTCCGACAAATTAGCAATCAGCCCCAGCATTTT
J gene: TRBJ2-5; V gene: TRBV4-2; clone size: few; D gene: -; CDR3 protein: CASSPLGKETQYF; CDR3 DNA: TGTGCCAGCAGCCCTCTGGGTAAAGAGACCCAGTACTTC
J gene: TRBJ2-5; V gene: TRBV5-6; clone size: few; D gene: TRBD2; CDR3 protein: CASSGSGGQETQYF; CDR3 DNA: TGTGCCAGCAGCGGGAGCGGGGGGCAAGAGACCCAGTACTTC
J gene: TRBJ2-5; V gene: TRBV5-4; clone size: -; D gene: -; CDR3 protein: CASSWTPRNQETQYF; CDR3 DNA: TGTGCCAGCAGCTGGACCCCAAGAAACCAAGAGACCCAGTACTTC
J gene: TRBJ2-1; V gene: TRBV14; clone size: -; D gene: TRBD2; CDR3 protein: CASSTLAGHSYNEQFF; CDR3 DNA: TGTGCCAGCAGCACGCTAGCGGGGCACTCCTACAATGAGCAGTTCTTC
J gene: TRBJ2-3; V gene: TRBV7-6; clone size: -; D gene: -; CDR3 protein: CASSPSPGADTQYF; CDR3 DNA: TGTGCCAGCAGCCCCTCCCCGGGAGCAGATACGCAGTATTTT
J gene: TRBJ2-2; V gene: TRBV5-1; clone size: -; D gene: -; CDR3 protein: CASSSPLKELFF; CDR3 DNA: TGCGCCAGCAGCTCCCCCCTGAAGGAGCTGTTTTTT
J gene: TRBJ1-1; V gene: TRBV20-1; clone size: -; D gene: -; CDR3 protein: CSATSGQWGSTEAFF; CDR3 DNA: TGCAGTGCCACTTCAGGACAGTGGGGTAGCACTGAAGCTTTCTTT
J gene: TRBJ1-1; V gene: TRBV10-3; clone size: once; D gene: TRBD1; CDR3 protein: CAIRPRDRGEAFF; CDR3 DNA: TGTGCCATCAGACCCCGGGACAGGGGCGAAGCTTTCTTT
J gene: TRBJ1-2; V gene: TRBV30; clone size: -; D gene: TRBD1; CDR3 protein: CAWGGQGGYTF; CDR3 DNA: TGTGCCTGGGGGGGACAGGGTGGCTACACCTTC
J gene: TRBJ1-1; V gene: TRBV6-6; clone size: -; D gene: -; CDR3 protein: CASSLQGTEAFF; CDR3 DNA: TGTGCCAGCAGCCTACAGGGAACTGAAGCTTTCTTT
J gene: TRBJ2-5; V gene: TRBV28; clone size: few; D gene: -; CDR3 protein: CASRQGRRETQYF; CDR3 DNA: TGTGCCAGCAGACAAGGGAGAAGAGAGACCCAGTACTTC
J gene: TRBJ1-1; V gene: TRBV5-1; clone size: few; D gene: -; CDR3 protein: CASSLFGYQMLNTEAFF; CDR3 DNA: TGCGCCAGCAGCTTGTTCGGCTATCAAATGCTGAACACTGAAGCTTTCTTT
J gene: TRBJ2-5; V gene: TRBV18; clone size: few; D gene: -; CDR3 protein: CASSWGRKETQYF; CDR3 DNA: TGTGCCAGCTCCTGGGGCAGGAAAGAGACCCAGTACTTC
J gene: TRBJ1-5; V gene: TRBV20-1; clone size: few; D gene: -; CDR3 protein: CSAKRLDSNQPQHF; CDR3 DNA: TGCAGTGCTAAGAGGCTTGATAGCAATCAGCCCCAGCATTTT
J gene: TRBJ1-2; V gene: TRBV12-3/TRBV12-4; clone size: -; D gene: -; CDR3 protein: CASSFSANYGYTF; CDR3 DNA: TGTGCCAGCAGTTTTTCAGCAAACTATGGCTACACCTTC
J gene: TRBJ2-2; V gene: TRBV12-3/TRBV12-4; clone size: -; D gene: -; CDR3 protein: CASSLGTGRTGELFF; CDR3 DNA: TGTGCCAGCAGTCTAGGGACTGGGAGGACCGGGGAGCTGTTTTTT
J gene: TRBJ2-7; V gene: TRBV15; clone size: -; D gene: TRBD2; CDR3 protein: CATSRSGGRYEQYF; CDR3 DNA: TGTGCCACCAGCCGGTCGGGAGGGAGGTACGAGCAGTACTTC
J gene: TRBJ1-5; V gene: TRBV28; clone size: few; D gene: -; CDR3 protein: CASVGGVSRSNQPQHF; CDR3 DNA: TGTGCCAGCGTGGGGGGAGTTTCTAGAAGCAATCAGCCCCAGCATTTT
J gene: TRBJ2-5; V gene: TRBV4-2; clone size: few; D gene: -; CDR3 protein: CASSPGGSQETQYF; CDR3 DNA: TGTGCCAGCAGCCCAGGGGGGTCCCAAGAGACCCAGTACTTC
J gene: TRBJ2-5; V gene: TRBV9; clone size: -; D gene: TRBD1; CDR3 protein: CASTRDRGETQYF; CDR3 DNA: TGTGCCAGCACCCGGGACAGGGGCGAGACCCAGTACTTC
J gene: TRBJ2-2; V gene: TRBV19; clone size: -; D gene: -; CDR3 protein: CASRGRGPGELFF; CDR3 DNA: TGTGCCAGTAGAGGCAGGGGACCCGGGGAGCTGTTTTTT
J gene: TRBJ2-2; V gene: TRBV7-9; clone size: once; D gene: -; CDR3 protein: CASSLNGHTGELFF; CDR3 DNA: TGTGCCAGCAGCTTAAACGGTCACACCGGGGAGCTGTTTTTT
J gene: TRBJ1-2; V gene: TRBV20-1; clone size: few; D gene: -; CDR3 protein: CSARLALGYGYTF; CDR3 DNA: TGCAGTGCTAGATTGGCCCTCGGCTATGGCTACACCTTC
J gene: TRBJ2-3; V gene: TRBV20-1; clone size: -; D gene: -; CDR3 protein: CSATRRGPSTDTQYF; CDR3 DNA: TGCAGTGCGACCAGACGGGGGCCTAGCACAGATACGCAGTATTTT
J gene: TRBJ1-1; V gene: TRBV5-5; clone size: -; D gene: TRBD1; CDR3 protein: CASSLARQGSTEAFF; CDR3 DNA: TGTGCCAGCAGCTTGGCCCGACAGGGTAGCACTGAAGCTTTCTTT
J gene: TRBJ2-1; V gene: TRBV7-3; clone size: few; D gene: -; CDR3 protein: CASSDGALNEQFF; CDR3 DNA: TGTGCCAGCAGCGATGGGGCCCTCAATGAGCAGTTCTTC
J gene: TRBJ2-7; V gene: TRBV28; clone size: few; D gene: TRBD2; CDR3 protein: CASSPGLASSYEQYF; CDR3 DNA: TGTGCCAGCAGCCCGGGACTAGCGTCCTCCTACGAGCAGTACTTC
J gene: TRBJ1-1; V gene: TRBV7-2; clone size: -; D gene: TRBD1; CDR3 protein: CASSSGQGWGMNTEAFF; CDR3 DNA: TGTGCCAGCAGCTCGGGACAGGGTTGGGGCATGAACACTGAAGCTTTCTTT
J gene: TRBJ2-7; V gene: TRBV7-2; clone size: -; D gene: TRBD2; CDR3 protein: CASSQMPGGLSYEQYF; CDR3 DNA: TGTGCCAGCAGCCAAATGCCGGGAGGGCTCTCCTACGAGCAGTACTTC
J gene: TRBJ1-2; V gene: TRBV19; clone size: few; D gene: -; CDR3 protein: CASSIEGRDGYTF; CDR3 DNA: TGTGCCAGTAGTATAGAGGGCCGGGATGGCTACACCTTC